What follows are 26 T cell receptor beta chains derived from one specimen sequenced in a study of naive and memory T cell subsets. Antigens of these TCRs are unknown. The study's findings and limits: Naive repertoires, especially CD8, held a few larger clonotypes, possibly memory cells re-expressing CD45RA.

An equimolar mix of two oligonucleotides served as the beta constant-region primer for TRBC1 and TRBC2. Nested alpha and beta constant-region primers with the SP2 primer drove four PCR rounds on ligated cDNA. MiXCR, run by TCRdb on the UMI-ligation and nested PCR reads, gives a single entry per CDR3 protein. Counted here are 150,000 or so distinct CDR3 sequences, 22% occurring once; the ten biggest clones make up over 0.09%. The specimen sequenced was naive CD4+ T cells from blood. All receptors derive from a human donor in good health.

V usage is TRBV28 and J usage is TRBJ1-4; maybe TRBD1 (6 bases). In germline, CDR1 is MDHEN, CDR2 SYDVKM. V was trimmed by 2 bases and J by 0 bases, leaving 10 bases between them. This CDR3 has 16 residues. The CDR3 protein is CASSLGGPATNEKLFF. CDR3 in DNA: TGTGCCAGCAGTTTAGGGGGCCCGGCAACTAATGAAAAACTGTTTTTT. The full variable domain, completed using reference TRBV28 and TRBJ1-4, is DVKVTQSSRYLVKRTGEKVFLECVQDMDHENMFWYRQDPGLGLRLIYFSYDVKMKEKGDIPEGYSVSREKKERFSLILESASTNQTSMYLCASSLGGPATNEKLFFGSGTQLSVL.

Regarding this clonotype: This sequence may be a read error, since a much larger clone differs from it by one base. The rearrangement joins TRBV20-1 to TRBJ2-7; either TRBD1 or TRBD2 may supply D (6 bases each). CDR1 and CDR2 from the germline V gene are DFQATT and SNEGSKA (reference sequence). The CDR3 is 12 residues long. The CDR3 loop is CSAPDGGYKQYF. For the CDR3, the DNA is TGCAGTGCCCCGGACGGGGGCTACAAGCAGTACTTC.

There are a few counts of this clonotype. The rearrangement uses TRBV25-1 and TRBJ1-2; D is perhaps TRBD1 (6 bases). Germline assignment: CDR1 MGHDK and CDR2 SYGVNS. This CDR3 is built from 12 residues. V was clipped by 5 bases and J by 13 bases, with 17 bases between them. The DNA for the CDR3 is TGTGCCAGCAGTCCCAAGGGGGTTCTGATCACCTTC. This gives the protein CASSPKGVLITF.

This clonotype was counted a few times. The rearrangement uses TRBV27 and TRBJ2-2; tentatively, D is TRBD1 (6 bases). Trimming shortened V by 6 bases and J by 7 bases, and 15 bases separated the two germline ends. CDR1 and CDR2 from the germline V gene are MNHEY and SMNVEV (reference sequence). There are 14 residues in the CDR3. The DNA of the CDR3 is TGTGCCAGCAGGAGGCAGGGGAAGGACGGGGAGCTGTTTTTT. As protein: CASRRQGKDGELFF.

As regards this clonotype: One end of the junction fails to match germline, which may point to a read error. The chain couples TRBV7-7 to TRBJ2-2; TRBD1 aligns across 7 bases. From germline, CDR1 is SSHAT and CDR2 FNYEAQ (reference sequence). The CDR3 runs 14 residues. The CDR3, as DNA: TGTGCTAGCAGCTTACGACAGGGAACCGGGGAGCTGTTTTTT. Its protein product is CASSLRQGTGELFF. Using reference TRBV7-7 and TRBJ2-2 for the parts outside the CDR3, the full variable domain is GAGVSQSPRYKVTKRGQDVTLRCDPISSHATLYWYQQALGQGPEFLTYFNYEAQPDKSGLPSDRFSAERPEGSISTLTIQRTEQRDSAMYRCASSLRQGTGELFFGEGSRLTVL.

The rearrangement joins TRBV6-9 to TRBJ1-3; no firm D call. V lost 4 bases and J 0 bases, leaving 25 bases between the germline ends. The CDR3 contains 20 residues. Germline values: CDR1 MNHGY, CDR2 SVAAGI. The CDR3 DNA reads TGTGCCAGCAGTTTCAGAGGGCCAATCGAAGGCCCCTACTCTGGAAACACCATATATTTT. Protein product: CASSFRGPIEGPYSGNTIYF.

CDR3 amino acids: CASSELYEQYF. The DNA for the CDR3 is TGTGCCAGCAGTGAACTGTACGAGCAGTACTTC. The chain carries TRBV2 and TRBJ2-7; D not resolved. The CDR3 extends over 11 amino acids. Germline V CDR1 and CDR2: SNHLY, FYNNEI. Trimming shortened V by 2 bases and J by 4 bases, and 3 bases separated the two germline ends.

This clonotype was observed a few times. This chain joins TRBV7-2 and TRBJ2-1; 12 bases are shared with TRBD2. V lost 1 base, J lost 8 bases, and 12 bases stayed unmatched. CDR1 is SGHTA and CDR2 is FQGNSA in the germline V gene. The CDR3 is made up of 18 amino acids. The CDR3: CASSLDRLLAGGAYEQFF. The CDR3 nucleotides read TGTGCCAGCAGCTTAGACCGCCTCCTAGCGGGAGGGGCGTATGAGCAGTTCTTC.

DNA for the CDR3: TGTGCCAGCAGTTTAGGCAGACTAGCGGGAAGGGGCGAGTTCTTC. Its translation: CASSLGRLAGRGEFF. This chain links TRBV12-3 or TRBV12-4 with TRBJ2-1; 11 bases are a match to TRBD2. Trimming removed 1 base from V and 14 bases from J; junction bases left unmatched: 10. The CDR3 consists of 15 residues.

Remarks on this clonotype: The junction departs from the called germline gene at one end, perhaps through a read error. The chain couples TRBV29-1 to TRBJ1-3, with D unresolved. Germline CDR1 is SQVTM and CDR2 is ANQGSEA. This CDR3 contains 13 residues. CDR3 in amino acids: CSVENLSRNTIYF. DNA of the CDR3: TGCAGCGTTGAAAATCTCTCTAGAAACACCATATATTTT.

The V call is TRBV6-1, the J call TRBJ2-4; 8 bases match TRBD1. The germline CDR1 and CDR2 sequences are MNHNS and SASEGT. V shed 7 bases and J 4 bases; nucleotides not matched to a gene: 6. CDR3 length: 14 amino acids. The CDR3 here is CASTSRGPKNIQYF. Written as DNA, the CDR3 is TGTGCCAGCACTTCCAGGGGGCCGAAAAACATTCAGTACTTC.

This clonotype was observed many times. The rearrangement uses TRBV14 and TRBJ2-5; 7 positions agree with TRBD2. The V and J ends lost 0 bases and 1 base, in that order; junction bases with no gene match: 11. CDR3 length: 18 amino acids. The germline gives CDR1 SGHDN, CDR2 FVKESK. CDR3 region: CASSQDWGSGLSQETQYF. The CDR3 DNA follows: TGTGCCAGCAGCCAAGATTGGGGTAGCGGGTTATCCCAAGAGACCCAGTACTTC.

In this sample, this clonotype turned up a few times. In nucleotides, the CDR3 is TGTGCCAGCAGTGAAAAGGGACACCAGTTCTTC. Translated: CASSEKGHQFF. The chain combines TRBV6-1 with TRBJ2-1; the D gene is possibly TRBD1 (6 bases). Trimming cost V 2 bases and J 13 bases, with 9 bases left between them. CDR1 is MNHNS, CDR2 SASEGT, per germline. This CDR3 is 11 amino acids long.

This chain links TRBV24-1 with TRBJ2-5; D tentatively reads TRBD1 or TRBD2 (6 bases each). V was pared by 4 bases and J by 5 bases, with 19 bases between. This CDR3 spans 16 amino acids. Germline CDR1 is KGHDR and CDR2 is SFDVKD. As DNA, the CDR3 is TGTGCCACCAGTGACCCGGCGGGACACCAGACGGAGACCCAGTACTTC. As protein: CATSDPAGHQTETQYF.

In this sample, this clonotype turned up a few times. This chain uses TRBV7-3 with TRBJ2-2; the D gene is possibly TRBD2 (5 bases). Germline lookup yields CDR1 SGHTA and CDR2 FQGTGA. The CDR3 extends over 13 amino acids. V dropped 5 bases and J dropped 5 bases, with 9 bases sitting between them. In nucleotides, the CDR3 is TGTGCCAGCAGCCGGACTCCTACCGGGGAGCTGTTTTTT. Translation gives CASSRTPTGELFF.

This clonotype was seen a few times. The V and J genes are TRBV28 and TRBJ2-1, with 8 bases that match TRBD2. This CDR3 is 16 amino acids long. Germline CDR1 reads MDHEN; CDR2 reads SYDVKM. V shed 2 bases, J shed 9 bases, and the junction held 12 bases outside the gene matches. The CDR3 protein is CASSLLVFGRAVEQFF. In DNA form, the CDR3 reads TGTGCCAGCAGTTTACTTGTGTTCGGGAGGGCCGTTGAGCAGTTCTTC.

This chain links TRBV7-2 with TRBJ2-3; a possible D gene is TRBD2 (6 bases). Germline V CDR1 and CDR2: SGHTA, FQGNSA. The CDR3 loop spans 16 amino acids. With 4 bases removed from V and 6 bases from J, the gap between germline ends came to 20 bases. The DNA of the CDR3 is TGTGCCAGCAGCTCCCGCCTCCTCGGGAGTAGCGATACGCAGTATTTT. Translation: CASSSRLLGSSDTQYF.

The chain links TRBV28 to TRBJ2-1; 7 bases are a match to TRBD2. Germline CDR1 is MDHEN and CDR2 is SYDVKM. V was pared by 5 bases and J by 4 bases, with 8 bases of the junction left unmatched. The CDR3 contains 15 residues. The CDR3 here is CASSVGGGRYNEQFF. The CDR3 nucleotides are TGTGCCAGCAGTGTCGGGGGAGGGCGTTACAATGAGCAGTTCTTC.

This clonotype was picked up many times. The rearrangement uses TRBV7-6 and TRBJ2-1; 9 bases line up with TRBD2. This CDR3 has 16 amino acids. V shed 4 bases, J shed 8 bases, and the junction held 12 bases outside the gene matches. Germline V gene data show CDR1 as SGHVS and CDR2 as FNYEAQ. CDR3 loop: CASSSYRTSEAHEQFF. CDR3 sequence (DNA): TGTGCCAGCAGCTCATATCGGACTAGCGAGGCCCATGAGCAGTTCTTC.

This clonotype was counted only a few times. This chain uses TRBV11-2 with TRBJ1-2, with D possibly TRBD1 on 6 matching bases. The germline V gene has CDR1 SGHAT and CDR2 FQNNGV. The CDR3 is 12 amino acids. V lost 5 bases and J 6 bases, leaving 10 bases between the germline ends. The chain's CDR3 is CASSPRGDGYTF. CDR3 coding DNA: TGTGCCAGCAGCCCCAGGGGAGATGGCTACACCTTC.

This clonotype was observed a handful of times. The chain links TRBV20-1 to TRBJ1-1, with a weak D call TRBD1 (5 bases). V lost 1 base and J lost 6, with 12 bases in between. The CDR3 is 13 amino acids. CDR1 and CDR2 (germline): DFQATT, SNEGSKA (reference sequence). CDR3 bases: TGCAGTGCTAGAGGCCAGGGTAGGGCTGAAGCTTTCTTT. Translating gives CSARGQGRAEAFF.

This clonotype was detected ten times or more. This chain joins TRBV7-2 and TRBJ2-1; 8 bases line up with TRBD2. This CDR3 contains 12 residues. Germline V CDR1 and CDR2: SGHTA, FQGNSA. The V gene end was trimmed by 11 bases and the J gene end by 8 bases; junction bases not matched to a gene: 8. The DNA of the CDR3 is TGTGCCTCGGGAGGGCCGGGGCATGAGCAGTTCTTC. Amino acid sequence: CASGGPGHEQFF. Drawing the rest from reference TRBV7-2 and TRBJ2-1, the complete variable domain is GAGVSQSPSNKVTEKGKDVELRCDPISGHTALYWYRQSLGQGLEFLIYFQGNSAPDKSGLPSDRFSAERTGGSVSTLTIQRTQQEDSAVYLCASGGPGHEQFFGPGTRLTVL.

This clonotype was counted only a few times. V gene TRBV6-1 combines with J gene TRBJ2-2; TRBD1 aligns across 9 bases. The CDR3 loop spans 15 amino acids. CDR1 MNHNS and CDR2 SASEGT come from the germline V gene. V shed 4 bases and J 1 base; nucleotides not matched to a gene: 1. CDR3 bases: TGTGCCAGCAGTGCGGACAGGGGGAACACCGGGGAGCTGTTTTTT. It is translated as CASSADRGNTGELFF.

Only a few counts were recorded for this clonotype. The V gene is TRBV6-5, the J gene TRBJ2-7, with 11 bases aligning to TRBD1. The CDR3 sequence is 15 residues long. Germline values: CDR1 MNHEY, CDR2 SVGAGI. V trimming: 5 bases; J trimming: 6 bases; junction bases outside the gene matches: 9. The CDR3 loop reads CASSPGTGGPVEQYF. CDR3 sequence (DNA): TGTGCCAGCAGTCCCGGGACAGGGGGTCCAGTCGAGCAGTACTTC.

CDR3 loop: CASSLSGPVSGNTIYF. In DNA, the CDR3 is TGTGCCAGCAGCTTATCGGGACCAGTCTCTGGAAACACCATATATTTT. The chain combines TRBV7-3 with TRBJ1-3, with D perhaps TRBD1 (5 bases). The CDR3 runs 16 residues. Germline V gene lookup returns CDR1 SGHTA and CDR2 FQGTGA. The ends were cut back, 2 bases at V and 0 bases at J, with 11 bases in the middle.

The chain links TRBV29-1 to TRBJ2-7; D gene ambiguous. This CDR3 comprises 12 residues. Germline values: CDR1 SQVTM, CDR2 ANQGSEA. The ends were cut back, 4 bases at V and 0 bases at J, with 7 bases in the middle. In DNA, the CDR3 is TGCAGCGTTGTGGCAAGCTCCTACGAGCAGTACTTC. Translation: CSVVASSYEQYF.